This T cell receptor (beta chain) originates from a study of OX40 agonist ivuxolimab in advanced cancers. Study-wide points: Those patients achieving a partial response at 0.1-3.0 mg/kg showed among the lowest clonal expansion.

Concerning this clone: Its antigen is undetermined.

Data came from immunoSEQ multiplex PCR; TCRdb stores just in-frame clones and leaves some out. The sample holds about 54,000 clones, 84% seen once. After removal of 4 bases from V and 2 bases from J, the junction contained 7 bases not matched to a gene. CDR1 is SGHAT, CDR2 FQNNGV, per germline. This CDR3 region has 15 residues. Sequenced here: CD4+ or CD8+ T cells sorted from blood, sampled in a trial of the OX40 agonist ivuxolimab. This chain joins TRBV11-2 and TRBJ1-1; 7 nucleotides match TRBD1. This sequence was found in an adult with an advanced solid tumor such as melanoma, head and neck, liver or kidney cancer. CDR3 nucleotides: TGTGCCAGCAGCTCAATCCGGGACAGCAACACTGAAGCTTTCTTT. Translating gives CASSSIRDSNTEAFF.